This TCR beta chain derives from a study of cytomegalovirus exposure and HLA in healthy donors. This CDR3 spans 15 amino acids. In germline, CDR1 is SGHNT, CDR2 YYREEE (reference sequence). The V and J ends lost 3 bases and 2 bases, in that order; junction bases with no gene match: 6. This table comes from immunoSEQ multiplex PCR, and its TCRdb copy is limited to in-frame clones, with some not included. This sample has over 200,000 clones, with 70% to 90% found just once. The source is a woman aged 18-35 years in good health and CMV-seronegative. The sequenced material came from PBMCs. The J gene is TRBJ2-7, the V gene TRBV5-4; 9 bases fit TRBD2. The CDR3 region is CASSSAGGRTYEQYF. In DNA form, the CDR3 reads TGTGCCAGCAGCTCAGCGGGGGGCAGGACCTACGAGCAGTACTTC.